Only a few counts were recorded for the clone carrying this T cell receptor (beta chain). The antigen is unknown. This entry is derived from a study of T cell responses to AZD1222 COVID-19 vaccine. Whole-study findings and limits: Regions left unmutated in variants are reportedly the target of nearly half of spike-specific TCRs. Mapped onto spike, vaccine-associated CD4 TCRs spanned it and were dominant at 160-218 and 743-854. Samples come after the peak T cell response, not at day 14. Donors were mostly white British, more females; clonal diversity possibly underestimated.

The CDR3 has 15 amino acids. Trimming removed 0 bases at V and 5 bases at J, with 13 bases between. Germline CDR1 is PRHDT and CDR2 is FYEKMQ (reference sequence). TCRdb's table, derived via immunoSEQ multiplex PCR, lists solely in-frame clones and lacks some. This sample carries 95,000 to 100,000 clones, approximately 87% of them seen once, and the ten largest clones take 10% to 13%. The clonotype was recovered from an adult who received the AZD1222 COVID-19 vaccine. This chain links TRBV13 with TRBJ1-2; a possible D gene is TRBD1 (5 bases). The sequencing used peripheral blood, collected 28 days after the second AZD1222 dose. The DNA of the CDR3 is TGTGCCAGCAGCTTAGGCCCGTTAGGGGTGTATGGCTACACCTTC. This encodes CASSLGPLGVYGYTF.